This T cell receptor (beta chain) was profiled in a study of neoadjuvant anti-PD-1 for oral cavity cancer. V dropped 0 bases and J dropped 0 bases, with 11 bases sitting between them. The germline V gene encodes CDR1 SGHRS and CDR2 YFSETQ. This CDR3 has 16 amino acids. The study, taken as a whole, reports: Each response group had just a few patients in TCR analyses.

PBMC libraries mostly used around 460 ng of input genomic DNA, with six replicates per sample. The data were produced by immunoSEQ multiplex PCR, yet TCRdb's version contains in-frame clones alone and is incomplete. The sample gives 15,000 or so clones, roughly 72% of which show up once; approximately 3% is in the top ten. As regards this clone: Antigen: not known.

The material sequenced was PBMCs, taken before nivolumab (anti-PD-1) treatment. The sequence was obtained from a person between 35 and 79 years old with oral cavity squamous cell carcinoma. The chain carries TRBV5-1 and TRBJ2-3; D not resolved. CDR3 protein: CASSLARRTSTDTQYF. Written as DNA, the CDR3 is TGCGCCAGCAGCTTGGCCAGGCGCACTAGCACAGATACGCAGTATTTT.